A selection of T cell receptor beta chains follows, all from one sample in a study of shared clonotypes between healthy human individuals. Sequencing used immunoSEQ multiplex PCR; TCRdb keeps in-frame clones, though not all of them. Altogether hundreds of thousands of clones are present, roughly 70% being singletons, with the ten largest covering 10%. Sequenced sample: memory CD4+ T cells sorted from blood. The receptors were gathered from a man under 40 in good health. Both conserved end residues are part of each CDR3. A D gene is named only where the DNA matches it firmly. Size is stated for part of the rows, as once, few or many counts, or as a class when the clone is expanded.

TGTGCCAGCAGCTGGGAGGGGCGGATGAGAACTGAAGCTTTCTTT CASSWEGRMRTEAFF NA TRBV5-4 NA 15 TRBJ1-1
TGTGCCAGCAGTTACTCGGCCGGGACAGAAGAGACCCAGTACTTC CASSYSAGTEETQYF TRBD1 TRBV6-5 NA 15 TRBJ2-5
TGTGCCAGCAGTGAGGGTCCCTCTGGGGCCAACGTCCTGACTTTC CASSEGPSGANVLTF NA TRBV6-1 few 15 TRBJ2-6
TGTGCCAGCTCGATAAACGGGCCGATCAAGCAGTTCTTC CASSINGPIKQFF NA TRBV25-1 NA 13 TRBJ2-1
TGTGCCAGCAGCCAAGCCGGGACAGTTTTTAATGAGCAGTTCTTC CASSQAGTVFNEQFF TRBD1 TRBV14 once 15 TRBJ2-1
TGCAGCGTCCGGGACGGTTCTAACTATGGCTACACCTTC CSVRDGSNYGYTF NA TRBV29-1 once 13 TRBJ1-2
TGTGCCAGCAGCCCGCGGCTAGGTCAGCCCCAGCATTTT CASSPRLGQPQHF NA TRBV6-4 many 13 TRBJ1-5
TGTGCCAGCAGGGAGACTCCCTACAATGAGCAGTTCTTC CASRETPYNEQFF NA TRBV2 NA 13 TRBJ2-1
TGTGCCAGCAGTGAATATCGTGCGGGACAGGGAATCTACACCTTC CASSEYRAGQGIYTF TRBD1 TRBV25-1 NA 15 TRBJ1-2
TGTGCCAGCAGCCAAGTTCTCTTGGGTTACGATTCACCCCTCCACTTT CASSQVLLGYDSPLHF NA TRBV14 NA 16 TRBJ1-6